This paragraph reports one T cell receptor beta chain. Antigen: not known. This same CDR3 is encoded by further DNA sequences in the sample. The entry originates in a study of cytomegalovirus exposure and HLA in healthy donors. Study in general: Early released data had about 85 million unique TCRs, all coming from HLA-typed donors.

The study ran its PCR with 60 Vbeta and 13 Jbeta primers. Libraries were prepared by immunoSEQ multiplex PCR; TCRdb keeps only in-frame clonotypes and omits some of them. This sample contains roughly 82,000 clones. Study results and caveats: A later analysis appeared to link common viral pathogens to several of the most significant clusters.

Germline-derived CDR1 and CDR2 are MDHEN and SYDVKM. This CDR3 spans 15 amino acids. The V end was cut by 8 bases, the J end by 2 bases, with 16 bases between. The J gene is TRBJ1-3, the V gene TRBV28; D is undetermined. Sequencing was carried out using PBMCs. The sequence was collected from a woman aged 55-70 years in good health and CMV-seronegative. CDR3 DNA sequence: TGTGCCAGCGGTACCCACCAAGGAGCTGGAAACACCATATATTTT. This sequence encodes CASGTHQGAGNTIYF.